Given below is one T cell receptor (beta chain) in context. The data were obtained in a study of T cell changes during pregnancy in multiple sclerosis. This table comes from immunoSEQ multiplex PCR, and its TCRdb copy is limited to in-frame clones, with some not included. The sample lists 90,000 to 100,000 clones, around 92% occurring once. Trimming took 4 bases from V and 2 from J; bases not matched to a gene: 5. CDR3 length: 15 residues. Per germline, CDR1 MNHNS and CDR2 SASEGT. The starting material was peripheral blood, obtained after pregnancy. The chain employs TRBV6-1 and TRBJ2-7; 10 bases align to TRBD1. This TCR came from a female donor in good health, enrolled as a control in a pregnancy study. In DNA, the CDR3 is TGTGCCAGCAGTGTCCACGGGACAGGGGCCTACGAGCAGTACTTC. It is translated as CASSVHGTGAYEQYF.